The 30 T cell receptor beta chains below all came from one sample that was sequenced in a study of T cell responses to AZD1222 COVID-19 vaccine. Assay: immunoSEQ multiplex PCR; the TCRdb copy retains only in-frame clones and omits some. The sample yields roughly 150,000 clones, around 90% seen once. The sample here was peripheral blood, taken 28 days after the second AZD1222 dose. These receptor sequences come from an adult who received the AZD1222 COVID-19 vaccine.

The chain recombines TRBV6-2 or TRBV6-3 with TRBJ1-2; 10 nucleotides match TRBD1. Germline V lookup: CDR1 MNHEY, CDR2 SVGEGT. CDR3 length equals 15 residues. V lost 5 bases, J lost 4 bases, and 7 bases stayed unmatched. The CDR3, as DNA: TGTGCCAGCAGTACCACGGGACAGGGGCGCTATGGCTACACCTTC. It codes for CASSTTGQGRYGYTF.

V usage is TRBV5-4 and J usage is TRBJ2-1; the match to TRBD2 covers 13 bases. The junction had 9 bases not matched to a gene; V was cut back by 4 bases and J by 8 bases. The germline V gene has CDR1 SGHNT and CDR2 YYREEE (reference sequence). This CDR3 is 16 amino acids long. In DNA, the CDR3 is TGTGCCAGCAGCCCCCCGACTAGCGGGGGGCCCCATGAGCAGTTCTTC. It is translated as CASSPPTSGGPHEQFF.

V is TRBV6-1 and J is TRBJ1-5, with D possibly TRBD1 on 6 matching bases. The CDR3 is 16 amino acids. The germline CDR1 and CDR2 sequences are MNHNS and SASEGT. The germline V and J ends were trimmed by 2 bases and 5 bases, with 16 bases remaining between them. The CDR3 here is CASSESPGGLDQPQHF. For the CDR3, the DNA is TGTGCCAGCAGTGAATCGCCGGGGGGGCTGGATCAGCCCCAGCATTTT.

J is TRBJ1-6 and V is TRBV7-8; D might be TRBD1 (5 bases). V shed 6 bases and J shed 6 bases, with 9 bases lying between them. The CDR3 is 13 amino acids. The V gene's germline CDR1 is SGHVS and CDR2 FQNEAQ. This chain's CDR3 is CASRPGGNSPLHF. The DNA of the CDR3 is TGTGCCAGCAGGCCGGGGGGTAATTCACCCCTCCACTTT.

The CDR3, as DNA: TGTGCCAGCAGTTACGGGCGCGGCGCGCGGACTGAAGCTTTCTTT. It translates to CASSYGRGARTEAFF. The rearrangement joins TRBV6-5 to TRBJ1-1; no reliable D call. The germline V and J ends were trimmed by 2 bases and 5 bases, with 15 bases remaining between them. Germline V CDR1 and CDR2: MNHEY, SVGAGI. The CDR3 spans 15 residues.

This chain links TRBV5-1 with TRBJ2-7; perhaps TRBD2 as D (5 bases). V gave up 4 bases and J gave up 5 bases, with 16 bases separating them. This CDR3 is 14 amino acids long. Germline-derived CDR1 and CDR2 are SGHRS and YFSETQ. CDR3: CASSLPGGINEQYF. In DNA form, the CDR3 reads TGCGCCAGCAGCCTCCCAGGAGGAATCAACGAGCAGTACTTC.

The CDR3 bases are TGTGCCAGTGGGGGGACAGGAGGGAATCAGCCCCAGCATTTT. The encoded protein is CASGGTGGNQPQHF. The genes are TRBV19 and TRBJ1-5; TRBD1 matches at 8 bases. The V gene's germline CDR1 is LNHDA and CDR2 SQIVND (reference sequence). The CDR3 is made up of 14 amino acids. V lost 8 bases to trimming and J lost 4 bases; unmatched junction nucleotides: 7.

This chain links TRBV5-6 with TRBJ1-5; possible D gene TRBD1, 5 bases. The V and J ends lost 3 bases and 1 base respectively, with 14 bases between them. This CDR3 has 16 amino acids. The germline CDR1 and CDR2 sequences are SGHDT and YYEEEE. The CDR3 DNA follows: TGTGCCAGCAGCTACGGTGTAGGGGCCAGCAATCAGCCCCAGCATTTT. Protein: CASSYGVGASNQPQHF.

The chain is built from TRBV5-5 and TRBJ2-2; TRBD1 matches 8 bases. The CDR3 runs to 14 residues. CDR1 and CDR2 from the germline V gene are SGHKS and YYEKEE (reference sequence). V dropped 6 bases and J dropped 4; count of bases not matched to a gene: 5. CDR3 bases: TGTGCCAGCATCGGGACAGGCCTCACCGGGGAGCTGTTTTTT. Amino acid sequence: CASIGTGLTGELFF.

This rearrangement joins TRBV7-9 to TRBJ1-1; no definite D call. Germline CDR1 SEHNR, CDR2 FQNEAQ (reference sequence). This CDR3 comprises 13 residues. The V end was cut by 3 bases, the J end by 1 base, with 6 bases between. The chain's CDR3 is CASSFGPNTEAFF. DNA for the CDR3: TGTGCCAGCAGCTTTGGTCCGAACACTGAAGCTTTCTTT.

This clone was seen only a few times. The chain uses TRBV2 and TRBJ1-5; possible D gene TRBD1, 5 bases. CDR1 is SNHLY, CDR2 FYNNEI, per germline. The CDR3 totals 13 residues. Deletions cut 8 bases from V and 2 bases from J, with 10 bases between. The CDR3 DNA is TGTGCCAGCGAACGGGGCGGCAATCAGCCCCAGCATTTT. Translation gives CASERGGNQPQHF. The variable domain in full, completed from reference TRBV2 and TRBJ1-5, reads EPEVTQTPSHQVTQMGQEVILRCVPISNHLYFYWYRQILGQKVEFLVSFYNNEISEKSEIFDDQFSVERPDGSNFTLKIRSTKLEDSAMYFCASERGGNQPQHFGDGTRLSIL.

The chain links TRBV27 to TRBJ2-7; D is undetermined. The germline gives CDR1 MNHEY, CDR2 SMNVEV (reference sequence). V was trimmed by 8 bases and J by 6 bases, leaving 11 bases between them. There are 11 residues in the CDR3. CDR3 DNA sequence: TGTGCCAGCTCCTCGTTTCGCGAGCAGTACTTC. This sequence encodes CASSSFREQYF.

The V call is TRBV10-2, the J call TRBJ2-7; unclear D gene. The CDR3 runs to 13 residues. V lost 8 bases and J lost 2, with 13 bases in between. Germline assignment: CDR1 WSHSY and CDR2 SAAADI. The CDR3 nucleotides are TGCGCCAGCGGTTCACAGCGAGCCTACGAGCAGTACTTC. It translates to CASGSQRAYEQYF.

J is TRBJ1-3 and V is TRBV7-2; D is unresolved. Germline CDR1 and CDR2: SGHTA and FQGNSA. Trimming cost V 3 bases and J 0 bases, with 9 bases left between them. This CDR3 has 15 residues. DNA of the CDR3: TGTGCCAGCAGCTTCCACGCAGCCTCTGGAAACACCATATATTTT. Protein sequence: CASSFHAASGNTIYF.

This chain joins TRBV15 and TRBJ2-7; D may be TRBD1 or TRBD2 (6 bases each). Trimming stripped 8 bases from V and 1 base from J, with 18 bases between. The germline V gene encodes CDR1 LNHNV and CDR2 YYDKDF (reference sequence). The CDR3 length is 15 residues. The DNA of the CDR3 is TGTGCCACCTCCTACAGGGCGGGGAGGTCCTACGAGCAGTACTTC. Its translation is CATSYRAGRSYEQYF.

V usage is TRBV18 and J usage is TRBJ1-2; D is ambiguous. The CDR3 contains 15 residues. V lost 2 bases, J lost 4 bases, and 14 bases lay in between. From germline, CDR1 is KGHSH and CDR2 LQKENI. CDR3: CASSPGIGLLYGYTF. DNA for the CDR3: TGTGCCAGCTCACCAGGGATAGGGCTACTCTATGGCTACACCTTC.

V and J are TRBV24-1 and TRBJ1-2, with 7 bases aligning to TRBD1. The V segment lost 2 bases and the J segment 6 bases; nucleotides outside the gene matches: 5. This CDR3 comprises 14 residues. Germline CDR1 and CDR2: KGHDR and SFDVKD. CDR3: CATSDSGTDNGYTF. DNA of the CDR3: TGTGCCACCAGTGATTCAGGGACAGACAATGGCTACACCTTC.

The rearrangement links TRBV2 to TRBJ2-7; no firm D call. CDR3 length: 12 residues. Germline CDR1 SNHLY, CDR2 FYNNEI. V shed 8 bases and J shed 3 bases, with 11 bases lying between them. As DNA, the CDR3 is TGTGCCAGCTTGCCGACAATCTACGAGCAGTACTTC. Amino acids: CASLPTIYEQYF.

The CDR3 DNA reads as TGTGCCAGCACCCCCGGGACTATGCCCATGGATGAGCAGTTCTTC. As protein: CASTPGTMPMDEQFF. The chain has TRBV7-9 and TRBJ2-1; 7 nucleotides line up with TRBD2. This CDR3 is built from 15 residues. J lost 8 bases, V lost 7 bases, and 14 bases had no gene match. CDR1 is SEHNR, CDR2 FQNEAQ, per germline (reference sequence).

The chain employs TRBV28 and TRBJ2-3; the D gene is possibly TRBD1 (5 bases). The V gene lost 2 bases and the J gene lost 5 bases, with 14 bases spanning the gap. Germline CDR1 and CDR2: MDHEN and SYDVKM. This CDR3 contains 15 residues. The CDR3 DNA sequence: TGTGCCAGCAGTTTAGCTCAGACAAGGGGAGATACGCAGTATTTT. Its translation: CASSLAQTRGDTQYF.

This clone was detected only once. The rearrangement links TRBV6-5 to TRBJ2-7; D is undetermined. V lost 9 bases to trimming and J lost 0 bases, with 6 bases between them. Germline values: CDR1 MNHEY, CDR2 SVGAGI. This CDR3 contains 11 residues. CDR3 sequence reads: CASIVSYEQYF. The CDR3 DNA is TGTGCCAGTATCGTCTCCTACGAGCAGTACTTC.

The genes are TRBV7-8 and TRBJ1-4, with D maybe TRBD1 (5 bases). V lost 4 bases to trimming and J lost 6 bases, with 12 bases between them. The CDR3 spans 14 residues. Per the germline V gene, CDR1 is SGHVS and CDR2 is FQNEAQ. CDR3 in amino acids: CASSSPGTHEKLFF. CDR3 sequence (DNA): TGTGCCAGCAGCTCTCCCGGGACCCATGAAAAACTGTTTTTT.

The rearrangement uses TRBV6-2 or TRBV6-3 and TRBJ2-7, with D possibly called TRBD1 or TRBD2 (5 bases each). The V end was cut by 3 bases, the J end by 7 bases, with 19 bases between. CDR1 is MNHEY, CDR2 SVGEGT, per germline. The CDR3 extends over 15 amino acids. CDR3 bases: TGTGCCAGCAGTTATCTGTCCGGGGCCACGGGGGAGCAGTACTTC. This sequence encodes CASSYLSGATGEQYF.

The chain joins TRBV19 to TRBJ1-6, with TRBD1 identical over 9 bases. The ends lost 7 bases at V and 11 bases at J; junction bases unmatched: 12. Germline values: CDR1 LNHDA, CDR2 SQIVND (reference sequence). This CDR3 contains 15 residues. CDR3 nucleotide sequence: TGTGCCAGTACCTATGACCGGGACAGGGTAACACCCCTCCACTTT. Translated, it gives CASTYDRDRVTPLHF.

The chain joins TRBV9 to TRBJ2-2; tentative D call: TRBD2 (6 bases). The CDR3 runs 15 residues. The germline V gene encodes CDR1 SGDLS and CDR2 YYNGEE. V lost 10 bases and J 0 bases, leaving 16 bases between the germline ends. For the CDR3, the DNA is TGTGCCTGCACGCGGGACGGAGCGAACACCGGGGAGCTGTTTTTT. Residues: CACTRDGANTGELFF.

This chain connects TRBV19 to TRBJ1-1, with 11 bases aligning to TRBD1. V shed 2 bases and J 6 bases; nucleotides not matched to a gene: 14. Germline V gene sequence: CDR1 LNHDA, CDR2 SQIVND (reference sequence). CDR3 length equals 18 residues. The CDR3 loop reads CASSIRTGGAYRPPEAFF. The CDR3 coding sequence is TGTGCCAGTAGTATACGGACAGGGGGCGCCTACCGTCCGCCTGAAGCTTTCTTT.

This sequence joins TRBV27 and TRBJ1-6; 7 positions match TRBD1. The CDR3 is made up of 13 amino acids. The junction had 4 bases not matched to a gene; V was cut back by 6 bases and J by 8 bases. Per germline, CDR1 MNHEY and CDR2 SMNVEV (reference sequence). Here the CDR3 DNA reads TGTGCCAGCAGCGACAGGGATTATTCACCCCTCCACTTT. This gives the protein CASSDRDYSPLHF.

This sequence joins TRBV18 and TRBJ2-5; D is tentatively TRBD1 or TRBD2 (6 bases each). CDR1 and CDR2 (germline): KGHSH, LQKENI. The CDR3 has 14 residues. V was clipped by 8 bases and J by 6 bases, with 19 bases between them. The CDR3 loop is CASTTGGLAQTQYF. The CDR3 DNA follows: TGTGCCAGCACCACTGGGGGCCTAGCGCAGACCCAGTACTTC.

This rearrangement joins TRBV28 to TRBJ2-7; 10 bases are a match to TRBD1. V shed 6 bases, J shed 3 bases, and the junction held 8 bases outside the gene matches. CDR1 and CDR2 (germline): MDHEN, SYDVKM. The CDR3 runs to 15 residues. DNA for the CDR3: TGTGCCAGCAGGTCACTCGGACAGGGGGTCTACGAGCAGTACTTC. Translated, it gives CASRSLGQGVYEQYF.

The rearrangement joins TRBV19 to TRBJ1-3, with no clear D. The CDR3 consists of 13 residues. Trimming pared 3 bases from V and 0 bases from J, leaving 3 bases between. Germline CDR1 and CDR2: LNHDA and SQIVND (reference sequence). This chain's CDR3 is CASSMGSGNTIYF. The CDR3 DNA follows: TGTGCCAGTAGTATGGGCTCTGGAAACACCATATATTTT.